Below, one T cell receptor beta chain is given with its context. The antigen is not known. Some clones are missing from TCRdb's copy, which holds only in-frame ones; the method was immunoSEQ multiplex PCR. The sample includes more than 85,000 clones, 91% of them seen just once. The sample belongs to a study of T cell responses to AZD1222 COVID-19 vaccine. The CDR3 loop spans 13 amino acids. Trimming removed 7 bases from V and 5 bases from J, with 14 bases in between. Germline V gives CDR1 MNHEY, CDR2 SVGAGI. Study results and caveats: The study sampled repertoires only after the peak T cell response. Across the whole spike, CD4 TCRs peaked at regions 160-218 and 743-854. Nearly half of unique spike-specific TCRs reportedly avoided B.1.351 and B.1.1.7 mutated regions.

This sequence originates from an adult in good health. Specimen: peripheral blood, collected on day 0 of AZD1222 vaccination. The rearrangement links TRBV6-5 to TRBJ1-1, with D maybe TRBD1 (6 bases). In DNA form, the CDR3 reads TGTGCCAGCATTCCGGGGGCGGGAACTGAAGCTTTCTTT. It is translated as CASIPGAGTEAFF.